This TCR beta chain was sequenced for a study of CD8 T cells in ankylosing spondylitis. General study results and limits: Eight or nine highly homologous variants made up a TCR beta motif that seemed to typify ankylosing spondylitis blood. Existing reports had already noted some motif variants in reactive arthritis synovial fluid and blood. The authors found the disease-linked clones to be CD8+ and relatively rare in peripheral blood.

Trimming removed 5 bases from V and 4 bases from J, with 14 bases in between. From germline, CDR1 is SGHDN and CDR2 FVKESK. This CDR3 spans 15 amino acids. MiXCR was run by TCRdb on the 5' RACE reads, yielding one entry per CDR3 protein. The data contain more than 150,000 distinct CDR3 sequences, around a tenth of them singletons. This clonotype was counted only a few times. As yet, its antigen is unknown. What was sequenced was blood, either unsorted or a sorted T cell fraction (not recorded which). The receptor was derived from a male donor with ankylosing spondylitis or in good health (not recorded which). The chain recombines TRBV14 with TRBJ2-2, with a possible D match to TRBD1 (6 bases). CDR3 in amino acids: CASSSRDIVTGELFF. For the CDR3, the DNA is TGTGCCAGCAGCTCACGGGACATCGTCACCGGGGAGCTGTTTTTT. Supplemented by reference TRBV14 and TRBJ2-2, the full variable domain reads EAGVTQFPSHSVIEKGQTVTLRCDPISGHDNLYWYRRVMGKEIKFLLHFVKESKQDESGMPNNRFLAERTGGTYSTLKVQPAELEDSGVYFCASSSRDIVTGELFFGEGSRLTVL.